This TCR beta chain emerged from a study of blood T cell repertoires in COVID-19 (TCRdb year 2020). Regarding the complete study: Samples from collaborators originated in the United States, Italy and Spain and spanned both the acute and convalescent phases of COVID-19. Subjects who had been exposed to COVID-19, were actively infected with it, or had recovered from it provided the deeply sampled blood TCRbeta repertoires that made up the dataset. Where HLA class I and class II types were available, the types were taken from metadata supplied by the sample provider, not from assay-based typing. The samples were drawn from the first 160 participants of the ongoing ImmuneRACE study and from some 1,300 subjects provided by 6 global collaborators. A freely available public database, intended as a resource for researchers studying the immune response to SARS-CoV-2, is where the repertoires were released. The prospective study material was composed of cDNA or gDNA derived from T cells, B-cell-depleted T cells, or PBMCs. Nearly every sample came with metadata listing a de-identified subject ID, COVID-19 status, age in years and sex.

Remarks on this clone: What this receptor recognizes is not known. Within one base of it there is no much larger clone, and no base qualities were kept.

The collaborating institutions used their own protocols to collect whole blood in K2EDTA tubes. For TCRbeta analysis, collaborator samples were shipped as frozen whole blood, as isolated PBMCs, or as DNA extracted from either sample type. Summary of the overall study and its limitations: Clinical and demographic metadata were provided uncurated, with the amount varying by source and participant.

TCRbeta CDR3 regions were amplified from genomic DNA by means of the immunoSEQ Assay, a bias-controlled multiplex PCR. The published analysis was carried out like this. Nucleated cell counts per sample were estimated from amplification of reference gene primers within the assay. To quantify the absolute abundance of each unique TCRbeta CDR3 rearrangement, sequence reads were collapsed and filtered. Productive Simpson clonality was computed per sample as the square root of Simpson's diversity index over productive rearrangements. TCRdb carries this immuneACCESS record with in-frame sequences only. Its versions omit some clonotypes, under half of them owing to an unresolved V gene in the studies checked, with the rest unexplained. V, J and clone size are taken as reported in that table, and D and trimming were inferred from the DNA itself. The sample has around 150,000 clones on record, about 90% of them singletons. In total, the top ten clones hold 2.5% to 3.5% of the sample.

Sequencing was carried out using peripheral blood. The source of this sequence is a man between 60 and 75 years old with acute or convalescent COVID-19.

CDR3 region: CASSSSTVEGKLFF. The sequenced DNA is TGTGCCAGCAGTTCCTCGACAGTGGAGGGGAAACTGTTTTTT. Recombination joined TRBV28 with TRBJ1-4, with a weak D call of TRBD1 (5 bases match). Via the germline V gene, CDR1 is MDHEN and CDR2 SYDVKM. The V and J ends are trimmed by 4 bases and 11 bases, leaving 17 bases between them. From the cysteine up to the phenylalanine, the CDR3 has a length of 14 residues. The CDR3 DNA has 42 bases and is translated from base 1. Reference TRBV28 and TRBJ1-4 proteins supply the regions before and after the CDR3; the full variable domain is: DVKVTQSSRYLVKRTGEKVFLECVQDMDHENMFWYRQDPGLGLRLIYFSYDVKMKEKGDIPEGYSVSREKKERFSLILESASTNQTSMYLCASSSSTVEGKLFFGSGTQLSVL.